The present T cell receptor (beta chain) was sequenced within a study of blood T cells in healthy people across ages. Primers used in a second PCR of roughly 7 to 12 cycles were a sample-barcoded 5' primer and a J-beta primer mix. Each cDNA was tagged by a template-switch adaptor containing 12 random nucleotides. From each sample, at least 2.5 million paired-end reads containing CDR3 were obtained. One entry per CDR3 protein results from TCRdb running MiXCR on the 5' RACE reads. The table includes roughly 1,500,000 distinct CDR3 sequences, approximately 42% detected once. Researchers isolated at least 6 million PBMCs per sample. Trimming stripped 3 bases from V and 9 bases from J, with 9 bases between. The length of the CDR3 is 12 residues. Germline V gives CDR1 SGHTA, CDR2 FQGNSA.

Sequences were obtained from blood. J is TRBJ2-1 and V is TRBV7-2; D is perhaps TRBD2 (6 bases). The TCR comes from a young woman in good health. The CDR3 protein is CASSFVGGEQFF. CDR3 bases: TGTGCCAGCAGCTTCGTGGGGGGTGAGCAGTTCTTC.